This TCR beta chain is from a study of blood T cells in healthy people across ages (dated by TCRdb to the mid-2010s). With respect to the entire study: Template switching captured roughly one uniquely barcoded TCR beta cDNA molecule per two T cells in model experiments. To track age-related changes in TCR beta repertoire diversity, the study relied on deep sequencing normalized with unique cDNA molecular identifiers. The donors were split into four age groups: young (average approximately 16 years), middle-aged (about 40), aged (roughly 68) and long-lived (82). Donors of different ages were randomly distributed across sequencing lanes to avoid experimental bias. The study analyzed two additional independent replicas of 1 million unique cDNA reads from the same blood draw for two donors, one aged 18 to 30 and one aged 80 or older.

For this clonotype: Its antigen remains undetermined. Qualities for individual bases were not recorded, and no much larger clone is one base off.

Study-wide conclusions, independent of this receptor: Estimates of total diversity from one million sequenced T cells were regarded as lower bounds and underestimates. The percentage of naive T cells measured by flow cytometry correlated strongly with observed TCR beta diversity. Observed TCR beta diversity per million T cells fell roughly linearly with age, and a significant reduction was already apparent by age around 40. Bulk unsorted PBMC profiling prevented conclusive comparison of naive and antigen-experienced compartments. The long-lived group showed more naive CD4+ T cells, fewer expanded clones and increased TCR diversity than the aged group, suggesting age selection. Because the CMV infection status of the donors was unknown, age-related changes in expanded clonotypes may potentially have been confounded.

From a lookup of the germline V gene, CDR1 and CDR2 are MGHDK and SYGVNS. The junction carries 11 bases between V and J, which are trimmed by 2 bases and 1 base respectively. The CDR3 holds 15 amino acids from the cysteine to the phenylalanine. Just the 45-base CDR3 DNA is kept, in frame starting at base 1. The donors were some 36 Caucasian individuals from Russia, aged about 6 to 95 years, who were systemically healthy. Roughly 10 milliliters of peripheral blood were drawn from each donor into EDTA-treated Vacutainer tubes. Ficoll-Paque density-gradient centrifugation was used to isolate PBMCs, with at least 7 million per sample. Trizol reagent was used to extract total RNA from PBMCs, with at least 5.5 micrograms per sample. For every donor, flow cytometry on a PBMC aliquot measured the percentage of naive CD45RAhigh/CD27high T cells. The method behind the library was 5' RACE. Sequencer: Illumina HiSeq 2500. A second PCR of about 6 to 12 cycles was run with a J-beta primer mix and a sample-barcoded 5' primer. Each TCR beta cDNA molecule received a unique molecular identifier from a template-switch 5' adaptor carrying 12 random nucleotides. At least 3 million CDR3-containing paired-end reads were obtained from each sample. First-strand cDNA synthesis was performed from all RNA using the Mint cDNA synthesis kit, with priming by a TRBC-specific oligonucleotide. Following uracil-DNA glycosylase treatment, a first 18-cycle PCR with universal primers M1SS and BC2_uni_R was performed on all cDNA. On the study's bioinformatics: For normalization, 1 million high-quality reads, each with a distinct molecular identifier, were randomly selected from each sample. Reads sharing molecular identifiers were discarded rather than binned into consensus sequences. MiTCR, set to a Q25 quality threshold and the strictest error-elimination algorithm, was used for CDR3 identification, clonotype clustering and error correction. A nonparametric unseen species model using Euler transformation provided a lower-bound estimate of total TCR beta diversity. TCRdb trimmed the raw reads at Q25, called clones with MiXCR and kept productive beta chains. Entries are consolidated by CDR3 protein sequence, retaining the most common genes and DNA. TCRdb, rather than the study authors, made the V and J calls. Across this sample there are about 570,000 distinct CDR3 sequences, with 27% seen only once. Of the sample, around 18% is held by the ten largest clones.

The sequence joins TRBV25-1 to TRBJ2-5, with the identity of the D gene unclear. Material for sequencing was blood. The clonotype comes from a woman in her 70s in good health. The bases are TGTGCCAGCAGTGAAGGTGCCAGACGCCAAGAGACCCAGTACTTC. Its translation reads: CASSEGARRQETQYF.